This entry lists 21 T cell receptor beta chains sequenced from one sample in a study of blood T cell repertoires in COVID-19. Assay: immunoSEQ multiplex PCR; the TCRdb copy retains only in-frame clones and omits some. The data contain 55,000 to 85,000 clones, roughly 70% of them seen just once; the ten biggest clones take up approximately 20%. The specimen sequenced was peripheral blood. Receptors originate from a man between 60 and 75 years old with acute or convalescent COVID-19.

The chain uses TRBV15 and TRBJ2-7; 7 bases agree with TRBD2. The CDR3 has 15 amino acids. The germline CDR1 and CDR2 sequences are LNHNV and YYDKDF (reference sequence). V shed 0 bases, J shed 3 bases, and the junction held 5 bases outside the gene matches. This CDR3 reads CATSRDSSGVYEQYF. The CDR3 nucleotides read TGTGCCACCAGCAGAGACTCTAGCGGAGTCTACGAGCAGTACTTC.

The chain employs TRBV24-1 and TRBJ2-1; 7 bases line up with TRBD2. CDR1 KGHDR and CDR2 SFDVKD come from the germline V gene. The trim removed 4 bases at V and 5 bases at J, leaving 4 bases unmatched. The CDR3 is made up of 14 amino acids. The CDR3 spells CATSEGGENNEQFF. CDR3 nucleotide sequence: TGTGCCACCAGTGAGGGGGGGGAGAACAATGAGCAGTTCTTC.

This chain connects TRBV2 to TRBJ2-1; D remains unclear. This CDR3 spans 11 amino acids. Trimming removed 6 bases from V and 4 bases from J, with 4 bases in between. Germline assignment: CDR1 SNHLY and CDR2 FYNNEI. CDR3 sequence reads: CASRAYNEQFF. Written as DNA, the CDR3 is TGTGCCAGCAGGGCTTACAATGAGCAGTTCTTC.

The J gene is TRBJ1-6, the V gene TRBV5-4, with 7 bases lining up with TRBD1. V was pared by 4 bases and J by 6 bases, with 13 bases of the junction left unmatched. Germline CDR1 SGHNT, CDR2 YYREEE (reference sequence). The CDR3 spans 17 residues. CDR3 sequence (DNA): TGTGCCAGCAGCCCATTCCCGGGACAGAATATTAATTCACCCCTCCACTTT. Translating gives CASSPFPGQNINSPLHF.

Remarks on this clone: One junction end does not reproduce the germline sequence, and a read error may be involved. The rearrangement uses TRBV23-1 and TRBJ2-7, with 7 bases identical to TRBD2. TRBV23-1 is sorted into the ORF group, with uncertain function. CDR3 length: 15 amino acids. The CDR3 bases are TGCGCCAGCAGTCAAATCGAAACCGCTCGGGCGGGAGCGGGGTTC. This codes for CASSQIETARAGAGF.

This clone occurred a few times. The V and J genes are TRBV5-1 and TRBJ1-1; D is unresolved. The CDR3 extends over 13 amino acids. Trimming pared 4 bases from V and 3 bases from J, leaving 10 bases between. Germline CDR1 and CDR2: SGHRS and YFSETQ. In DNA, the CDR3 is TGCGCCAGCAGCCCGAGGGTGGACACTGAAGCTTTCTTT. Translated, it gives CASSPRVDTEAFF.

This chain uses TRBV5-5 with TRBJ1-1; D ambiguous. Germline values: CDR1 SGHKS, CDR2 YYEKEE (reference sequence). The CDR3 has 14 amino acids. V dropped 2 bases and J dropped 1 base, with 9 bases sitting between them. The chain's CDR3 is CASSFSYGNTEAFF. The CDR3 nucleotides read TGTGCCAGCAGCTTTAGCTACGGGAACACTGAAGCTTTCTTT.

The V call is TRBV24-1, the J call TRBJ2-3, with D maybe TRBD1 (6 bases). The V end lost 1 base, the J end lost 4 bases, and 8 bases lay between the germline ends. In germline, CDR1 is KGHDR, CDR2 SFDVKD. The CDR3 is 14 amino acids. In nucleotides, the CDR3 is TGTGCCACCAGTGATTTCCGACAGGCAGATACGCAGTATTTT. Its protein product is CATSDFRQADTQYF.

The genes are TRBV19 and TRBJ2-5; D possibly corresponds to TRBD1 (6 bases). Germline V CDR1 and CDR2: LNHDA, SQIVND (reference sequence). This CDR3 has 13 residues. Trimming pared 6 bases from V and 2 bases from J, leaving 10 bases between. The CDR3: CASRATGQETQYF. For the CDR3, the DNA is TGTGCCAGTAGGGCCACAGGGCAAGAGACCCAGTACTTC. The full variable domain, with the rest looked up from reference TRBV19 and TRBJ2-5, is DGGITQSPKYLFRKEGQNVTLSCEQNLNHDAMYWYRQDPGQGLRLIYYSQIVNDFQKGDIAEGYSVSREKKESFPLTVTSAQKNPTAFYLCASRATGQETQYFGPGTRLLVL.

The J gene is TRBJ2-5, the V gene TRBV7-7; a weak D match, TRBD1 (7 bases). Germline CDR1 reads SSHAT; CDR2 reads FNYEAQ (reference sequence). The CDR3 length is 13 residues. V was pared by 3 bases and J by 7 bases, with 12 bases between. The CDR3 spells CASSFPQGGTQYF. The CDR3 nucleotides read TGTGCCAGCAGCTTTCCCCAGGGGGGGACCCAGTACTTC. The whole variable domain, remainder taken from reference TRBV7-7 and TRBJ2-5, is GAGVSQSPRYKVTKRGQDVTLRCDPISSHATLYWYQQALGQGPEFLTYFNYEAQPDKSGLPSDRFSAERPEGSISTLTIQRTEQRDSAMYRCASSFPQGGTQYFGPGTRLLVL.

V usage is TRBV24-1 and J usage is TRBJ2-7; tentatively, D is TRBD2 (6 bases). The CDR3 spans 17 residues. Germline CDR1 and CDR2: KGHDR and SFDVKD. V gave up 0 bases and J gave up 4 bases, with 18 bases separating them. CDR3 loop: CATSDLRRDPPAYEQYF. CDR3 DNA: TGTGCCACCAGTGATTTGCGGCGGGACCCGCCGGCGTACGAGCAGTACTTC.

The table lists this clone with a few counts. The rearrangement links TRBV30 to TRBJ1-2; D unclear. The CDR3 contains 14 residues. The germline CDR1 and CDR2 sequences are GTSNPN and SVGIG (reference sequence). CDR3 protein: CAASRRLANYGYTF. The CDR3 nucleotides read TGTGCAGCTAGTCGCAGATTAGCTAACTATGGCTACACCTTC.

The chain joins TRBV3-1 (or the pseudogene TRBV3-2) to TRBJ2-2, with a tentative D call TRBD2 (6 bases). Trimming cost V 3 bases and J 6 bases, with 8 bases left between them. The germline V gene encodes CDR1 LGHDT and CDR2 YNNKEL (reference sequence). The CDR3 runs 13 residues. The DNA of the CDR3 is TGTGCCAGCAGCCACTCGGGGGCCGGGGAGCTGTTTTTT. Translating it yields CASSHSGAGELFF.

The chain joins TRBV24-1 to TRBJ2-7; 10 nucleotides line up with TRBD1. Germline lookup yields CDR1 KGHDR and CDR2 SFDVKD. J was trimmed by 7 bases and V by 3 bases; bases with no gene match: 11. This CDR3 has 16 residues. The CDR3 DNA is TGTGCCACCAGTGATCACCGGGACAGGGGATCGAGGGAGCAGTACGTC. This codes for CATSDHRDRGSREQYV.

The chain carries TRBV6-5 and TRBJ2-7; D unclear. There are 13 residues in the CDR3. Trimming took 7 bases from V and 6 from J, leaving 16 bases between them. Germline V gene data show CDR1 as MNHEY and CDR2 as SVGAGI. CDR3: CASTKPATGEQYF. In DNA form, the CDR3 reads TGTGCCAGCACCAAACCGGCTACGGGCGAGCAGTACTTC.

The chain's CDR3 is CAWTLARGNQPQHF. The DNA for the CDR3 is TGTGCCTGGACCCTCGCGAGGGGGAATCAGCCCCAGCATTTT. The genes are TRBV30 and TRBJ1-5; tentatively, D is TRBD1 (6 bases). V lost 4 bases to trimming and J lost 4 bases, with 14 bases between them. Germline CDR1 is GTSNPN and CDR2 is SVGIG (reference sequence). This CDR3 is 14 amino acids long.

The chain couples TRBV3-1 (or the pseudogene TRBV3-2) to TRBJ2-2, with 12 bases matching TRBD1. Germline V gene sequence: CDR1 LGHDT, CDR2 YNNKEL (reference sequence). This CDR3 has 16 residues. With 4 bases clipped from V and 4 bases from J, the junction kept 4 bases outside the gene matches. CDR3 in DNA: TGTGCCAGCAGCCCCGGGACAGGGGGCGTCACCGGGGAGCTGTTTTTT. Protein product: CASSPGTGGVTGELFF.

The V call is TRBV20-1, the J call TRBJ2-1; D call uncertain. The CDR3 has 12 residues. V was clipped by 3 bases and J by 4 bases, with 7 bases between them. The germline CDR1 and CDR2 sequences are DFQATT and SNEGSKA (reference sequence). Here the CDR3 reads CSASSFYNEQFF. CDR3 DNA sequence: TGCAGTGCTAGTAGCTTTTACAATGAGCAGTTCTTC.

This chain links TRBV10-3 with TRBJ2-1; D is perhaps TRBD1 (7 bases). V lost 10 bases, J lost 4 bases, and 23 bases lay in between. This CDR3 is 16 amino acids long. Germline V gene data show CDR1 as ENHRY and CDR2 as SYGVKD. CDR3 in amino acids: CASQGGLAGAYNEQFF. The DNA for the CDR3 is TGTGCCAGCCAGGGGGGTTTGGCAGGGGCTTACAATGAGCAGTTCTTC.

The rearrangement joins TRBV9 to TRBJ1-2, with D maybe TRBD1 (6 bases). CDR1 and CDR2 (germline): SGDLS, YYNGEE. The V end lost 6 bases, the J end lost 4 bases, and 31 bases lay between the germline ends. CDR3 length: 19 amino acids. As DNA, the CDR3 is TGTGCCAGCACCAGCGTAGGAAACAGGGAAGGATGGATGATCTATGGCTACACCTTC. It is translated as CASTSVGNREGWMIYGYTF.

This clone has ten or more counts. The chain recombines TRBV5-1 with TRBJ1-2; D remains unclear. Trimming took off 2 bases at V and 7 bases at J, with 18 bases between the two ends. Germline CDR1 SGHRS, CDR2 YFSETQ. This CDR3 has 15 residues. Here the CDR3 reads CASSFSLGVTGGYTF. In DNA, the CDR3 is TGCGCCAGCAGCTTCTCTCTGGGTGTAACGGGTGGCTACACCTTC. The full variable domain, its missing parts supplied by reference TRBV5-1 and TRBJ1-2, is KAGVTQTPRYLIKTRGQQVTLSCSPISGHRSVSWYQQTPGQGLQFLFEYFSETQRNKGNFPGRFSGRQFSNSRSEMNVSTLELGDSALYLCASSFSLGVTGGYTFGSGTRLTVV.